A single sample is the source of the 19 T cell receptor beta chains below, sequenced in a study of T cell responses to AZD1222 COVID-19 vaccine. The data were produced by immunoSEQ multiplex PCR, yet TCRdb's version contains in-frame clones alone and is incomplete. This table holds around 160,000 clones, 80% to 90% found once. The material was peripheral blood, obtained on day 0 of AZD1222 vaccination. Every receptor here comes from an adult in good health.

The chain recombines TRBV5-1 with TRBJ1-2; a possible D gene is TRBD1 (5 bases). The CDR3 consists of 17 residues. The V end was cut by 1 base, the J end by 3 bases, with 19 bases between. Germline lookup yields CDR1 SGHRS and CDR2 YFSETQ. The CDR3 bases are TGCGCCAGCAGCTTGCCTCCACTGGGACGGATAGACTATGGCTACACCTTC. It translates to CASSLPPLGRIDYGYTF.

CDR3 sequence: CASSFIGTGTHEQYF. Here the CDR3 DNA reads TGTGCCAGCAGCTTTATTGGGACAGGGACCCACGAGCAGTACTTC. This chain uses TRBV5-4 with TRBJ2-7, with 9 bases identical to TRBD1. The CDR3 contains 15 residues. Looked up from germline, CDR1 is SGHNT and CDR2 is YYREEE (reference sequence). V was pared by 2 bases and J by 5 bases, with 8 bases of the junction left unmatched.

V gene TRBV7-3 combines with J gene TRBJ2-1; D unclear. CDR1 is SGHTA and CDR2 is FQGTGA in the germline V gene. Trimming removed 1 base from V and 5 bases from J, with 9 bases in between. This CDR3 region has 14 residues. CDR3: CASSLSGVHNEQFF. The CDR3 nucleotides are TGTGCCAGCAGCTTAAGCGGAGTCCACAATGAGCAGTTCTTC.

The chain has TRBV19 and TRBJ2-2; no definite D call. The CDR3 loop spans 13 amino acids. Trimming pared 6 bases from V and 6 bases from J, leaving 11 bases between. Germline V gene data show CDR1 as LNHDA and CDR2 as SQIVND (reference sequence). Written as DNA, the CDR3 is TGTGCCAGTAGCTCGGCAAACGCCGGGGAGCTGTTTTTT. It yields the protein CASSSANAGELFF.

The rearrangement links TRBV19 to TRBJ1-1; D unresolved. Germline CDR1 reads LNHDA; CDR2 reads SQIVND (reference sequence). The CDR3 sequence is 14 residues long. V was clipped by 6 bases and J by 5 bases, with 16 bases between them. CDR3 sequence reads: CASSYPRPPTEAFF. The CDR3 DNA sequence: TGTGCCAGTAGCTACCCTAGACCGCCAACTGAAGCTTTCTTT.

The chain has TRBV19 and TRBJ2-5; 8 positions agree with TRBD1. Germline V gene lookup returns CDR1 LNHDA and CDR2 SQIVND (reference sequence). Trimming at V came to 5 bases and at J to 3 bases, leaving 5 bases not matched to a gene. This CDR3 is built from 14 residues. The CDR3 sequence is CASSPSGGEETQYF. The CDR3, as DNA: TGTGCCAGTAGTCCCTCAGGGGGCGAAGAGACCCAGTACTTC.

This sequence joins TRBV4-1 and TRBJ2-1; 12 positions match TRBD2. The CDR3 totals 19 residues. V was clipped by 2 bases and J by 7 bases; unmatched bases: 15. Germline V CDR1 and CDR2: MGHRA, YSYEKL. The CDR3, as DNA: TGCGCCAGCAGCCAACACCGAGGGATGAGGACTAGCGGGATAAATGAGCAGTTCTTC. Its protein product is CASSQHRGMRTSGINEQFF.

The V call is TRBV29-1, the J call TRBJ1-2; D remains ambiguous. The V gene's germline CDR1 is SQVTM and CDR2 ANQGSEA. Trimming took 1 base from V and 0 from J, leaving 3 bases between them. The CDR3 loop spans 12 amino acids. Here the CDR3 DNA reads TGCAGCGTTGAAGGCCCTAACTATGGCTACACCTTC. This encodes CSVEGPNYGYTF.

The genes are TRBV18 and TRBJ2-7; 11 bases agree with TRBD1. The germline V gene encodes CDR1 KGHSH and CDR2 LQKENI. V was clipped by 6 bases and J by 2 bases; unmatched bases: 6. This CDR3 has 15 amino acids. The CDR3 here is CASSLPGQGAYEQYF. The CDR3 DNA follows: TGTGCCAGCTCCCTTCCGGGACAGGGGGCCTACGAGCAGTACTTC.

In nucleotides, the CDR3 is TGTGCCAGTAGAGGCCCCCCGTCGAGAGAGGATGAAAAACTGTTTTTT. Its translation is CASRGPPSREDEKLFF. The chain recombines TRBV19 with TRBJ1-4; D ambiguous. Trimming took off 6 bases at V and 6 bases at J, with 20 bases between the two ends. This CDR3 is built from 16 residues. Germline V gene lookup returns CDR1 LNHDA and CDR2 SQIVND (reference sequence).

The CDR3 coding sequence is TGTGCCAGCAGTTACTACTACGAGCAGTACTTC. Protein: CASSYYYEQYF. This sequence joins TRBV6-2 or TRBV6-3 and TRBJ2-7; D is uncertain. CDR3 size: 11 residues. Germline assignment: CDR1 MNHEY and CDR2 SVGEGT. V was pared by 1 base and J by 3 bases, with 1 base between.

V is TRBV19 and J is TRBJ1-6; 7 bases are shared with TRBD1. Germline CDR1 LNHDA, CDR2 SQIVND (reference sequence). J lost 10 bases, V lost 3 bases, and 12 bases had no gene match. This CDR3 is 16 amino acids long. The CDR3 nucleotides read TGTGCCAGTAGTATGTCGTACAGGGGAAAATCCTCACCCCTCCACTTT. Translation gives CASSMSYRGKSSPLHF.

There are a few counts of this clone. V and J are TRBV28 and TRBJ1-2; D gene unclear. This CDR3 spans 15 amino acids. Germline V gene sequence: CDR1 MDHEN, CDR2 SYDVKM. V lost 6 bases and J 8 bases, leaving 22 bases between the germline ends. CDR3 nucleotide sequence: TGTGCCAGCAGCCCTTCCCTCGAACGCTCAAGGGGCTACACCTTC. This sequence encodes CASSPSLERSRGYTF.

V gene TRBV5-4 combines with J gene TRBJ1-6; 9 bases fit TRBD1. Trimming at V came to 2 bases and at J to 9 bases, leaving 6 bases not matched to a gene. There are 15 residues in the CDR3. Germline CDR1 SGHNT, CDR2 YYREEE (reference sequence). CDR3 coding DNA: TGTGCCAGCAGCTTTGCGGGACAGGGAACTTCACCCCTCCACTTT. This codes for CASSFAGQGTSPLHF.

DNA of the CDR3: TGTGCCAGCAGCCAAGAGGCTAGCGGGATATACAATGAGCAGTTCTTC. It codes for CASSQEASGIYNEQFF. V usage is TRBV4-2 and J usage is TRBJ2-1; TRBD2 aligns across 9 bases. CDR3 size: 16 residues. V trimming: 0 bases; J trimming: 4 bases; junction bases outside the gene matches: 4. Germline-derived CDR1 and CDR2 are LGHNA and YNFKEQ.

V gene TRBV28 combines with J gene TRBJ1-1; D gene unclear. V lost 8 bases to trimming and J lost 0 bases, with 10 bases between them. Germline V gene data show CDR1 as MDHEN and CDR2 as SYDVKM. The CDR3 has 13 amino acids. CDR3 in DNA: TGTGCCAGCTTCACTATCATGAACACTGAAGCTTTCTTT. Protein product: CASFTIMNTEAFF.

This rearrangement joins TRBV5-8 to TRBJ1-2; a weak D match, TRBD1 (5 bases). V was cut by 6 bases and J by 8 bases, with 17 bases left in between. Germline V lookup: CDR1 SGHTS, CDR2 YDEGEE. CDR3 length equals 13 residues. CDR3 in amino acids: CASTPRSGGGYTF. The DNA for the CDR3 is TGTGCCAGCACCCCGAGGTCGGGGGGAGGCTACACCTTC.

This clone was recorded a few times. V and J are TRBV5-1 and TRBJ2-2; D unclear. There are 15 residues in the CDR3. Germline assignment: CDR1 SGHRS and CDR2 YFSETQ. V lost 0 bases, J lost 3 bases, and 9 bases lay in between. CDR3 region: CASSLVNMDTGELFF. DNA for the CDR3: TGCGCCAGCAGCTTGGTCAATATGGACACCGGGGAGCTGTTTTTT. Complete variable domain (other parts from reference TRBV5-1 and TRBJ2-2): KAGVTQTPRYLIKTRGQQVTLSCSPISGHRSVSWYQQTPGQGLQFLFEYFSETQRNKGNFPGRFSGRQFSNSRSEMNVSTLELGDSALYLCASSLVNMDTGELFFGEGSRLTVL.

The chain combines TRBV5-1 with TRBJ1-1; TRBD1 is a possible D gene (5 bases). V lost 4 bases and J lost 3, with 16 bases in between. The germline V gene encodes CDR1 SGHRS and CDR2 YFSETQ. This CDR3 spans 15 amino acids. In nucleotides, the CDR3 is TGCGCCAGCAGCGGAAACCCCGGGACGGACACTGAAGCTTTCTTT. Its protein is CASSGNPGTDTEAFF. The full variable domain, rest sourced from reference TRBV5-1 and TRBJ1-1, is KAGVTQTPRYLIKTRGQQVTLSCSPISGHRSVSWYQQTPGQGLQFLFEYFSETQRNKGNFPGRFSGRQFSNSRSEMNVSTLELGDSALYLCASSGNPGTDTEAFFGQGTRLTVV.